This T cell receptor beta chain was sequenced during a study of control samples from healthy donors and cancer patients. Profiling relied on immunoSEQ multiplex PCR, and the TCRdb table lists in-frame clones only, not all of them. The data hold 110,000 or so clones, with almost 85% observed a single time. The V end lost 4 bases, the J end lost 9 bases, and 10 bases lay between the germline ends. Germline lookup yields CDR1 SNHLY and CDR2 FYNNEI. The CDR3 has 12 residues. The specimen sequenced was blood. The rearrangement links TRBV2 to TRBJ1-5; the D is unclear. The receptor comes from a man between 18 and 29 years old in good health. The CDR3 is CASSVFTPPQHF. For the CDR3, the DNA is TGTGCCAGCAGTGTTTTTACTCCGCCCCAGCATTTT.